This T cell receptor (beta chain) is from a study of shared clonotypes between healthy human individuals. The V gene lost 2 bases and the J gene lost 4 bases, with 9 bases spanning the gap. The CDR3 has 14 residues. The germline CDR1 and CDR2 sequences are LNHDA and SQIVND (reference sequence). TCRdb keeps only in-frame clones here, not all; method: immunoSEQ multiplex PCR. The sample includes a few million clones, approximately 94% of them seen just once. The V gene is TRBV19, the J gene TRBJ1-5, with D maybe TRBD1 (5 bases). This clonotype was obtained from a man aged 18 to 29 in good health. Sequencing was carried out using naive CD4+ T cells sorted from blood. Sample subset: CD45RA+ positively selected. The CDR3 sequence: CASSIRGMNQPQHF. CDR3 in DNA: TGTGCCAGTAGTATACGGGGGATGAATCAGCCCCAGCATTTT.